This T cell receptor (beta chain) was profiled in a study of T cells after yellow fever vaccination. Overall study results and limits: Within FACS-sorted repertoires, abundant clonotypes contaminating from the bulk population could be present. Booster sampling recovered most clones from primary vaccination (under 98% CD4, approximately 90% CD8).

The germline V and J ends were trimmed by 3 bases and 0 bases, with 10 bases remaining between them. The CDR3 is 15 amino acids. Universal primer sites and UMIs were introduced during 5'RACE template-switching synthesis of TCR cDNA. TCRdb re-called the 5' RACE reads through MiXCR, storing one row per CDR3 protein. Among almost 600,000 distinct CDR3 sequences listed, roughly 13% were seen once. This clonotype occurred many times. The antigen is not known. J is TRBJ2-3 and V is TRBV12-3 or TRBV12-4, with D unclear. The origin of this receptor is a man aged 30-40 years who received the YFV17D yellow fever vaccine. The source was PBMCs, collected on the day of the yellow fever booster vaccination. Here the CDR3 reads CASSFSRSSTDTQYF. In DNA form, the CDR3 reads TGTGCCAGCAGTTTCAGCCGCTCTAGCACAGATACGCAGTATTTT.